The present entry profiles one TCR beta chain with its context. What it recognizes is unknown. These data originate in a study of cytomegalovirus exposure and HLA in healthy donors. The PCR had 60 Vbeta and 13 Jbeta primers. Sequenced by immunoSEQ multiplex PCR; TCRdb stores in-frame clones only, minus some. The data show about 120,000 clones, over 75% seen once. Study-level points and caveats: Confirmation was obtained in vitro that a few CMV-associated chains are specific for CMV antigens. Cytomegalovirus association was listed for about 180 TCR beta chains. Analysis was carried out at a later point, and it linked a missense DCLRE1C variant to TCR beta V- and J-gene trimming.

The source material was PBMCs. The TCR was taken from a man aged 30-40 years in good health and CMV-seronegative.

CDR3 nucleotides: TGTGCCAGCAGCCGAAAATCAGGGGGCGTTCTCGTCCAAGAGACCCAGTACTTC. Encoded protein: CASSRKSGGVLVQETQYF. The chain combines TRBV21-1 with TRBJ2-5; the D call TRBD1 from the table was never checked on the DNA. TRBV21-1 is a recognized pseudogene. The CDR3 is 18 amino acids.